This TCR beta chain was recovered during a study of blood T cell repertoires in COVID-19. As for the study in general: The United States, Italy and Spain supplied acute and convalescent COVID-19 samples.

Germline values: CDR1 DFQATT, CDR2 SNEGSKA (reference sequence). The CDR3 length is 13 residues. The V end lost 3 bases, the J end lost 1 base, and 9 bases lay between the germline ends. As processed by the authors: Counts of nucleated cells, estimated from reference gene primer amplification, were obtained. The assay was immunoSEQ multiplex PCR, and TCRdb's table has in-frame clones only and misses some. The V and J calls and clone size were taken over from that table, and D and trimming were inferred from the DNA. The profile covers some 530,000 clones, with more than 85% appearing a single time and more than 7.5% taken by the ten largest.

Sequencing input: PBMCs or T cells enriched from blood (not recorded which). The TCR was taken from a woman aged 55-70 years who had recovered from COVID-19. The chain recombines TRBV20-1 with TRBJ1-1, with a weak D call TRBD1 (5 bases). In nucleotides, the CDR3 is TGCAGTGCTAGTTTGGGGGGGAACACTGAAGCTTTCTTT. Protein sequence: CSASLGGNTEAFF.